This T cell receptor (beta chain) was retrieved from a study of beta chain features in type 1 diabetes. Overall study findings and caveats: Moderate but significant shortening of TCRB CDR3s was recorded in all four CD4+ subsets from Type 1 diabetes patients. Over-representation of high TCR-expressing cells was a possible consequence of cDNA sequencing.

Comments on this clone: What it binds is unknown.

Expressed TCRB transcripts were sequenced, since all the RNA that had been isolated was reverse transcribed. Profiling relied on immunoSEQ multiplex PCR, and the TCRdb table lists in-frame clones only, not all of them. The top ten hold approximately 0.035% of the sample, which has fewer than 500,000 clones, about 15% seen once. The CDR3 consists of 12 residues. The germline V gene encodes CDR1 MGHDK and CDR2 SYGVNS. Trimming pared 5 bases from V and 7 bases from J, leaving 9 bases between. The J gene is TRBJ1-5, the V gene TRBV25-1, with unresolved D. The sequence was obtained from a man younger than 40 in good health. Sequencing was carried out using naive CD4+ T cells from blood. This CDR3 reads CASSLGLQPQHF. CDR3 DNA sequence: TGTGCCAGCAGTCTCGGTTTGCAGCCCCAGCATTTT. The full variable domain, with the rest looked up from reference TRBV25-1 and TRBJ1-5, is EADIYQTPRYLVIGTGKKITLECSQTMGHDKMYWYQQDPGMELHLIHYSYGVNSTEKGDLSSESTVSRIRTEHFPLTLESARPSHTSQYLCASSLGLQPQHFGDGTRLSIL.